This TCR beta chain was recorded in a study of radiotherapy plus CTLA-4 blockade in lung cancer. Study context: Disease control was achieved by around 32% of patients, and objective responses by 15% to 20%. Overall study findings and caveats: An expansion of tumor-derived TCR clones occurred in blood after radiotherapy plus ipilimumab.

Assay: immunoSEQ multiplex PCR; the TCRdb copy retains only in-frame clones and omits some. This sample carries around 59,000 clones, about 72% of them seen once, and the ten largest clones take approximately 8.3%. Trimming cost V 4 bases and J 9 bases; bases outside gene matches: 7. This CDR3 comprises 13 residues. CDR1 and CDR2 (germline): SGHTS, YDEGEE. On this clone: Its antigen remains unidentified.

The TCR comes from a human donor with non-small cell lung cancer whose response to radiotherapy plus ipilimumab could not be evaluated. This specimen was peripheral blood, taken from a patient treated with radiotherapy plus ipilimumab. The chain combines TRBV5-8 with TRBJ2-4; 7 bases fit TRBD1. The CDR3 here is CASSGGQAGIQYF. The CDR3 bases are TGTGCCAGCAGCGGCGGACAGGCGGGCATTCAGTACTTC.